Shown below are 5 T cell receptor beta chains from a single sample sequenced in a study of identical twins. TCRdb reprocessed the 5' RACE reads with MiXCR, giving one entry per CDR3 protein. The data hold about 530,000 distinct CDR3 sequences, with about a fifth observed a single time. In addition, the sample was reused for a study of yellow fever vaccine responses in identical twins.

What was sequenced was CD4+ T cells sorted from blood. All receptors derive from a woman aged 18-30 years in good health.

The CDR3 spells CANRDRGSEQFF. CDR3 in DNA: TGTGCCAACAGGGACAGGGGATCTGAGCAGTTCTTC. The rearrangement joins TRBV6-1 to TRBJ2-1, with 10 bases aligning to TRBD1. CDR3 length equals 12 residues. Germline CDR1 and CDR2: MNHNS and SASEGT. Trimming cost V 10 bases and J 9 bases; bases outside gene matches: 6.

The chain combines TRBV20-1 with TRBJ2-1, with D uncertain. Trimming shortened V by 1 base and J by 0 bases, and 13 bases separated the two germline ends. Germline V gene sequence: CDR1 DFQATT, CDR2 SNEGSKA (reference sequence). This CDR3 region has 16 residues. CDR3 in DNA: TGCAGTGCTAGAGTTTCCCCCCTTAGCTCCTACAATGAGCAGTTCTTC. This gives the protein CSARVSPLSSYNEQFF.

The chain is built from TRBV29-1 and TRBJ2-3, with D maybe TRBD1 (6 bases). The CDR3 contains 16 residues. V lost 1 base and J 1 base, leaving 15 bases between the germline ends. The germline CDR1 and CDR2 sequences are SQVTM and ANQGSEA. In DNA form, the CDR3 reads TGCAGCGTTGAAGGGGTTGGGGGCTCGGGCACAGATACGCAGTATTTT. Translating gives CSVEGVGGSGTDTQYF.

The chain employs TRBV7-2 and TRBJ2-1; 8 nucleotides line up with TRBD2. CDR1 is SGHTA, CDR2 FQGNSA, per germline. With 5 bases clipped from V and 7 bases from J, the junction kept 13 bases outside the gene matches. This CDR3 has 16 amino acids. Here the CDR3 reads CASSGAGAGGGNEQFF. CDR3 coding DNA: TGTGCCAGCAGCGGGGCTGGGGCGGGAGGTGGGAATGAGCAGTTCTTC.

In its sample, this clonotype was seen a few times. This chain uses TRBV12-3 or TRBV12-4 with TRBJ2-1; 13 nucleotides match TRBD2. The CDR3 is 16 amino acids. V dropped 6 bases and J dropped 9; count of bases not matched to a gene: 11. The CDR3 reads CASRTYGTSGTGEQFF. The CDR3, as DNA: TGTGCCAGCAGGACCTACGGGACTAGCGGGACGGGTGAGCAGTTCTTC.